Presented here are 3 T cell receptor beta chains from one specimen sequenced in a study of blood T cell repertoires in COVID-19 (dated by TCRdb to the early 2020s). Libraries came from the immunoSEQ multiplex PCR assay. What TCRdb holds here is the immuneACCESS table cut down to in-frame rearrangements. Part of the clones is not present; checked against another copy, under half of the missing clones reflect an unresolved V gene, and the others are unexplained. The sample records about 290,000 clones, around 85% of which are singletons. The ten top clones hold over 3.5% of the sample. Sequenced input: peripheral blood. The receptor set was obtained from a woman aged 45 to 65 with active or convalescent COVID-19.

The CDR3 DNA is TGTGCCAGCAGCTTAGACAGGGGGAAAAATCAGCCCCAGCATTTT. Protein: CASSLDRGKNQPQHF. V and J are TRBV5-4 and TRBJ1-5; 9 bases are a match to TRBD1. The CDR3 length is 15 residues. Germline CDR1 reads SGHNT; CDR2 reads YYREEE (reference sequence). V was clipped by 2 bases and J by 4 bases; unmatched bases: 4. The variable domain in full, with the rest retrieved from reference TRBV5-4 and TRBJ1-5, is ETGVTQSPTHLIKTRGQQVTLRCSSQSGHNTVSWYQQALGQGPQFIFQYYREEENGRGNFPPRFSGLQFPNYSSELNVNALELDDSALYLCASSLDRGKNQPQHFGDGTRLSIL.

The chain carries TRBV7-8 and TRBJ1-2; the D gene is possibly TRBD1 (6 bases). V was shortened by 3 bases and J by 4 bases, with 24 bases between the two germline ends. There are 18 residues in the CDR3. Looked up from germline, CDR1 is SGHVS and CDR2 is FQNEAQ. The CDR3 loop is CASSLKVYRASDSYGYTF. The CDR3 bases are TGTGCCAGCAGCTTGAAGGTCTACAGGGCTTCGGATAGCTATGGCTACACCTTC.

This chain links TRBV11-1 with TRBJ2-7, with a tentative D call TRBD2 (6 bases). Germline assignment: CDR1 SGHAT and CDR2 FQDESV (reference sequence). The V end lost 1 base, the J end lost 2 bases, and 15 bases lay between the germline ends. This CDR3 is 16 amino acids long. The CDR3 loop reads CASSLVPLAKPYEQYF. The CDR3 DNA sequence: TGTGCCAGCAGCTTAGTACCTCTAGCGAAACCCTACGAGCAGTACTTC. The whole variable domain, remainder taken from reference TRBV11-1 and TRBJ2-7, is EAEVAQSPRYKITEKSQAVAFWCDPISGHATLYWYRQILGQGPELLVQFQDESVVDDSQLPKDRFSAERLKGVDSTLKIQPAELGDSAMYLCASSLVPLAKPYEQYFGPGTRLTVT.